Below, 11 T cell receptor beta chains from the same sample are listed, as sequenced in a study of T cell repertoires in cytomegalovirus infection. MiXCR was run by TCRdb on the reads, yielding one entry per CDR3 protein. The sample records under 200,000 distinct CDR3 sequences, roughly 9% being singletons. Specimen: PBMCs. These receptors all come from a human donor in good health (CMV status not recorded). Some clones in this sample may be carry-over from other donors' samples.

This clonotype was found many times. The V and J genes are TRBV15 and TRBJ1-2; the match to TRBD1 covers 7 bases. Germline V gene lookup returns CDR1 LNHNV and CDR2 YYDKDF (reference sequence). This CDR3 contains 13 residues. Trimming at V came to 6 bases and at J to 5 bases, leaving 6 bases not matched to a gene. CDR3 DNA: TGTGCCACCAGTAACGAGGACAGGTATGGCTACACCTTC. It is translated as CATSNEDRYGYTF.

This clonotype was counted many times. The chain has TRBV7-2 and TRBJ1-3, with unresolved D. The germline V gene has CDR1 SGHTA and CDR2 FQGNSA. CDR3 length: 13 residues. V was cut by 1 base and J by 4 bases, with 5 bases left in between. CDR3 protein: CASSLGAGNTIYF. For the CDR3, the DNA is TGTGCCAGCAGCTTAGGTGCGGGAAACACCATATATTTT.

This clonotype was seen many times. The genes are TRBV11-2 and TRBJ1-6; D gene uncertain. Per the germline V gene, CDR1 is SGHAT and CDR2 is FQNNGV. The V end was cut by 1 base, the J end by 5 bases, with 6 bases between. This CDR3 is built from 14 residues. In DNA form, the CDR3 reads TGTGCCAGCAGCTTAGCGCAGAATAATTCACCCCTCCACTTT. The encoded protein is CASSLAQNNSPLHF.

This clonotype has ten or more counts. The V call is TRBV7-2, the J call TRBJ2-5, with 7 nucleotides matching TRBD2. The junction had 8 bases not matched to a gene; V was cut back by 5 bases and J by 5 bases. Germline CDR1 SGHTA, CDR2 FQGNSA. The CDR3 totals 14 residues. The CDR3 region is CASSNRAGSETQYF. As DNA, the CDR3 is TGTGCCAGCAGCAACAGAGCGGGGTCTGAGACCCAGTACTTC.

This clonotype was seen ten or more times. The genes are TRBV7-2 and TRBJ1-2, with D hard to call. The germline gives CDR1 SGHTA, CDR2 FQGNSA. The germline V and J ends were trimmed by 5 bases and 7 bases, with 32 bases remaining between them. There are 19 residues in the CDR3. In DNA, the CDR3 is TGTGCCAGCAGCGACTTCGCGACAATTAGCGGACGATGGGCGTCTGGCTACACCTTC. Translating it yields CASSDFATISGRWASGYTF.

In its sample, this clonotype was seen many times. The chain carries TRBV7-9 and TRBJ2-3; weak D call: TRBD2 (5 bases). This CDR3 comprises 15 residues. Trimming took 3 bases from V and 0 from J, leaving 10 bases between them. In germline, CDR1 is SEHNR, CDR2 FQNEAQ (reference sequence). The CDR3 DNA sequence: TGTGCCAGCAGCTTGATAGCGAGCAGCACAGATACGCAGTATTTT. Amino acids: CASSLIASSTDTQYF. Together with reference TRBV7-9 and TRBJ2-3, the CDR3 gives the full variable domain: DTGVSQNPRHKITKRGQNVTFRCDPISEHNRLYWYRQTLGQGPEFLTYFQNEAQLEKSRLLSDRFSAERPKGSFSTLEIQRTEQGDSAMYLCASSLIASSTDTQYFGPGTRLTVL.

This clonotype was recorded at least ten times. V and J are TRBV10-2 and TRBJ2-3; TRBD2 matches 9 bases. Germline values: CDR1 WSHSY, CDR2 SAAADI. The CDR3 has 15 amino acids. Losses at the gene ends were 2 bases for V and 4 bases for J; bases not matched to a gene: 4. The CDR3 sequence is CASSEQREVADTQYF. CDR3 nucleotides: TGCGCCAGCAGTGAGCAGCGGGAGGTGGCAGATACGCAGTATTTT.

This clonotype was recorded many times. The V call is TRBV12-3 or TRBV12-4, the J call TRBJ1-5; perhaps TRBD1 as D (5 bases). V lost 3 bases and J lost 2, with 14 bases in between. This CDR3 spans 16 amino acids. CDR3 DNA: TGTGCCAGCAGTTTTAGGCAGGGAGGCCGCAATCAGCCCCAGCATTTT. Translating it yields CASSFRQGGRNQPQHF.

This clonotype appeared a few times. CDR3 nucleotide sequence: TGCAGTGCCAGTCGGCTAGCGGGAGTAGGCGAGCAGTACTTC. It yields the protein CSASRLAGVGEQYF. The rearrangement joins TRBV20-1 to TRBJ2-7; 10 nucleotides agree with TRBD2. J lost 6 bases, V lost 6 bases, and 11 bases had no gene match. Germline-derived CDR1 and CDR2 are DFQATT and SNEGSKA (reference sequence). The CDR3 has 14 amino acids.

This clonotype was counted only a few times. The CDR3 bases are TGTGCCAGCAGCCAAGATTTAGGGCCTTACGAGCAGTACTTC. Translation: CASSQDLGPYEQYF. The V call is TRBV14, the J call TRBJ2-7, with D hard to call. Germline V gene data show CDR1 as SGHDN and CDR2 as FVKESK. This CDR3 spans 14 amino acids. Trimming pared 0 bases from V and 4 bases from J, leaving 10 bases between.

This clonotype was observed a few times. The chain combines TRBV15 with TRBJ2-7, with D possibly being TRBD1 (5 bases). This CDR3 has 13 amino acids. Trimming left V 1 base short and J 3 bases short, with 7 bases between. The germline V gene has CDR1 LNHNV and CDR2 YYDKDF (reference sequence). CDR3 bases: TGTGCCACCAGCAGAGCCAGGGACTACGAGCAGTACTTC. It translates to CATSRARDYEQYF.